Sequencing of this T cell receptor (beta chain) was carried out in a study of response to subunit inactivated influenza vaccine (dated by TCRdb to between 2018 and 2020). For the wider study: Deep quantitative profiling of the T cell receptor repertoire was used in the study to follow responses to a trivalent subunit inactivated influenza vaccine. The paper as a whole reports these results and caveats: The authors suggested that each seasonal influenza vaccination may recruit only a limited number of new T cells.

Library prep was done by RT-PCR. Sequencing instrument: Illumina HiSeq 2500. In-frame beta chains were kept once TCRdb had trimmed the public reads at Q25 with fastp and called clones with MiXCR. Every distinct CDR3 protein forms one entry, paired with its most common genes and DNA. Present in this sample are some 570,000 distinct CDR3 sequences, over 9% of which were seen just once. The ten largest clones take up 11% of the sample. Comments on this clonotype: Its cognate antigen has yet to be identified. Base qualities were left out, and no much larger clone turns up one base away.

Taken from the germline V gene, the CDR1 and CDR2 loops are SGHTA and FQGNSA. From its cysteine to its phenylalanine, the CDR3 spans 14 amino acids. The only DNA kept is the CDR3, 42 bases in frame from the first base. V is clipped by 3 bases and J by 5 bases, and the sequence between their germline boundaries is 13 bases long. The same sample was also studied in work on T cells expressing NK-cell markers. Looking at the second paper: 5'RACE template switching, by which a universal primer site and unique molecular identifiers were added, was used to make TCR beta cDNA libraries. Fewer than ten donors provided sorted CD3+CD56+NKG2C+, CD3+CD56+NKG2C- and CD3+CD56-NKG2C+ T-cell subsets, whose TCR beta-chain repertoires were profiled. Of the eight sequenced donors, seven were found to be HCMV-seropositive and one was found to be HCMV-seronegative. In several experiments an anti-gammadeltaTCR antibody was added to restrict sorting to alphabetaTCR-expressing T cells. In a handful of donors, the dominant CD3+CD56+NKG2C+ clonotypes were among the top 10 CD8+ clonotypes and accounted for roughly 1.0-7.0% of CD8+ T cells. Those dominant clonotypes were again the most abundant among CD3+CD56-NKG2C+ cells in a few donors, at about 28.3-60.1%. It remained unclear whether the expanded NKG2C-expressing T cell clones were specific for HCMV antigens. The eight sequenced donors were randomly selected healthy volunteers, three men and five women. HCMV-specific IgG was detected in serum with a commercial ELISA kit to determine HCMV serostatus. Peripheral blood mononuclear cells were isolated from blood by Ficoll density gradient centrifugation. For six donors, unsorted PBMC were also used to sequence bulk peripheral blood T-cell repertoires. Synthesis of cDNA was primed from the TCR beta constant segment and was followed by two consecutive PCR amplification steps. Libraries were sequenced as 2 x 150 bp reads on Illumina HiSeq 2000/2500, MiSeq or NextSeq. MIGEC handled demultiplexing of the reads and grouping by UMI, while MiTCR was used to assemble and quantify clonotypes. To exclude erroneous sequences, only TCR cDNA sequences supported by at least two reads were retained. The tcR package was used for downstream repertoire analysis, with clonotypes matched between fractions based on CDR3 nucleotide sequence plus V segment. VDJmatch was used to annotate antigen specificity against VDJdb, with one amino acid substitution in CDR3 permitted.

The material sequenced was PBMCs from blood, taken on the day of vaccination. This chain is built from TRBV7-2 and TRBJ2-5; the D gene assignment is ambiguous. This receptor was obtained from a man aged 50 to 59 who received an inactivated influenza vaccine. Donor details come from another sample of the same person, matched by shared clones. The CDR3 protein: CASSFIVGRETQYF. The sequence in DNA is TGTGCCAGCAGCTTTATTGTAGGTCGGGAGACCCAGTACTTC.